This passage covers 25 T cell receptor beta chains from one sample sequenced in a study of blood T cell repertoires in COVID-19. The table came from immunoSEQ multiplex PCR; TCRdb's copy has only in-frame clones and leaves some out. The sample consists of some 220,000 clones, 80% of them appearing once. Sequences were obtained from peripheral blood. These receptors all stem from a human donor in a cohort sampled during active COVID-19.

Remarks on this clone: Other nucleotide sequences from this sample produce the same CDR3. The CDR3 loop is CASSHLSGGPYNEQFF. The CDR3 DNA is TGTGCCAGCAGTCACCTTAGCGGGGGCCCCTACAATGAGCAGTTCTTC. The chain couples TRBV28 to TRBJ2-1, with TRBD2 identical over 9 bases. The CDR3 extends over 16 amino acids. The ends lost 5 bases at V and 2 bases at J; junction bases unmatched: 7. Germline CDR1 MDHEN, CDR2 SYDVKM.

This clone came up a few times. The gene calls are TRBV9 and TRBJ2-3, with D possibly TRBD2 on 7 matching bases. V was clipped by 0 bases and J by 3 bases, with 11 bases between them. CDR3 length equals 15 residues. Germline V gives CDR1 SGDLS, CDR2 YYNGEE. CDR3: CASSVAGGGTDTQYF. Here the CDR3 DNA reads TGTGCCAGCAGCGTAGCGGGGGGCGGTACAGATACGCAGTATTTT.

This sequence joins TRBV10-3 and TRBJ2-3, with 8 bases identical to TRBD2. Germline CDR1 reads ENHRY; CDR2 reads SYGVKD. The CDR3 consists of 15 residues. In nucleotides, the CDR3 is TGTGCTTCCATCAGTGTGGCGGGAGGACCAGATACGCAGTATTTT. Amino acid sequence: CASISVAGGPDTQYF.

The rearrangement links TRBV4-1 to TRBJ1-3, with 8 nucleotides matching TRBD1. Germline CDR1 and CDR2: MGHRA and YSYEKL. The CDR3 is made up of 14 amino acids. J lost 8 bases, V lost 4 bases, and 7 bases had no gene match. The CDR3 spells CASSPPTGADTIYF. CDR3 bases: TGCGCCAGCAGCCCCCCGACAGGGGCCGACACCATATATTTT.

The chain joins TRBV6-6 to TRBJ1-3; 8 bases fit TRBD1. V trimming: 8 bases; J trimming: 1 base; junction bases outside the gene matches: 1. Germline V gene lookup returns CDR1 MNHNY and CDR2 SVGAGI (reference sequence). The CDR3 contains 13 residues. The CDR3 loop reads CASQGASGNTIYF. CDR3 coding DNA: TGTGCCAGCCAGGGGGCATCTGGAAACACCATATATTTT.

The chain has TRBV6-2 or TRBV6-3 and TRBJ2-3, with TRBD1 as a possible D gene (6 bases). Per the germline V gene, CDR1 is MNHEY and CDR2 is SVGEGT. This CDR3 is 15 amino acids long. V lost 3 bases to trimming and J lost 0 bases, with 10 bases between them. As DNA, the CDR3 is TGTGCCAGCAGTTATCTTGGGGGCAGCACAGATACGCAGTATTTT. Translating it yields CASSYLGGSTDTQYF.

The genes are TRBV5-1 and TRBJ1-1; D possibly corresponds to TRBD1 (6 bases). Per germline, CDR1 SGHRS and CDR2 YFSETQ. The CDR3 runs to 13 residues. The V end lost 4 bases, the J end lost 4 bases, and 11 bases lay between the germline ends. In nucleotides, the CDR3 is TGCGCCAGCAGCCATCTCAGGGGCACTGAAGCTTTCTTT. Protein: CASSHLRGTEAFF.

The gene calls are TRBV5-6 and TRBJ2-4; D unresolved. Trimming shortened V by 0 bases and J by 0 bases, and 10 bases separated the two germline ends. The CDR3 covers 16 residues. Germline CDR1 reads SGHDT; CDR2 reads YYEEEE. The CDR3 is CASSLAGLLAKNIQYF. The CDR3 coding sequence is TGTGCCAGCAGCTTGGCTGGCCTTCTAGCCAAAAACATTCAGTACTTC.

The genes are TRBV5-1 and TRBJ2-7; 7 nucleotides line up with TRBD1. The CDR3 contains 14 residues. The germline CDR1 and CDR2 sequences are SGHRS and YFSETQ. V lost 4 bases, J lost 1 base, and 5 bases stayed unmatched. In DNA form, the CDR3 reads TGCGCCAGCAGCCTGAAGACAGGGTCCTACGAGCAGTACTTC. Protein: CASSLKTGSYEQYF.

V usage is TRBV11-3 and J usage is TRBJ2-1, with 9 positions matching TRBD2. J gave up 7 bases and V 4 bases, and 11 bases lay outside the gene matches. This CDR3 has 16 residues. Germline assignment: CDR1 SGHNT and CDR2 YENEEA. CDR3 in amino acids: CASSSGTSPLGNEQFF. The CDR3 DNA sequence: TGTGCCAGCAGCTCTGGGACTAGCCCCTTGGGAAATGAGCAGTTCTTC.

The chain uses TRBV19 and TRBJ2-7, with TRBD2 matching 7 bases. In germline, CDR1 is LNHDA, CDR2 SQIVND (reference sequence). V lost 3 bases and J lost 5; bases outside the gene matches: 7. The CDR3 length is 14 residues. CDR3 nucleotides: TGTGCCAGTAGTATTTCGAGGGAGGGCCACGAGCAGTACTTC. As protein: CASSISREGHEQYF.

V gene TRBV24-1 combines with J gene TRBJ2-3; D remains unclear. The CDR3 is made up of 16 amino acids. Germline V gene data show CDR1 as KGHDR and CDR2 as SFDVKD. The V end lost 3 bases, the J end lost 4 bases, and 16 bases lay between the germline ends. Here the CDR3 reads CATSDPSVVAADTQYF. CDR3 coding DNA: TGTGCCACCAGTGATCCTTCGGTTGTGGCGGCAGATACGCAGTATTTT.

This clone came up many times. The rearrangement uses TRBV6-6 and TRBJ2-1; D perhaps matches TRBD1 (6 bases). V lost 6 bases, J lost 5 bases, and 14 bases lay in between. This CDR3 spans 14 amino acids. Germline V lookup: CDR1 MNHNY, CDR2 SVGAGI (reference sequence). CDR3 region: CASRTRDNDNEQFF. The CDR3 DNA is TGTGCCAGCAGAACCCGGGACAACGACAATGAGCAGTTCTTC.

This clone was seen a single time. The J gene is TRBJ2-7, the V gene TRBV6-5, with D unclear. V dropped 4 bases and J dropped 3 bases, with 10 bases sitting between them. Germline V CDR1 and CDR2: MNHEY, SVGAGI. The CDR3 has 13 amino acids. The CDR3 loop is CASSSAADYEQYF. The CDR3 region has the DNA TGTGCCAGCAGTTCCGCCGCGGACTACGAGCAGTACTTC.

The rearrangement joins TRBV5-6 to TRBJ1-2; tentative D call: TRBD1 (5 bases). The germline gives CDR1 SGHDT, CDR2 YYEEEE. V dropped 2 bases and J dropped 4 bases, with 12 bases sitting between them. CDR3 length equals 14 residues. The CDR3 protein is CASSLTAGPYGYTF. The CDR3 DNA follows: TGTGCCAGCAGCTTAACGGCAGGGCCCTATGGCTACACCTTC.

The chain couples TRBV28 to TRBJ2-3; D possibly corresponds to TRBD1 (6 bases). The CDR3 extends over 15 amino acids. Trimming shortened V by 6 bases and J by 1 base, and 14 bases separated the two germline ends. Germline CDR1 and CDR2: MDHEN and SYDVKM. The CDR3 DNA follows: TGTGCCAGCAGGCCTTGGGGGCGACGCACAGATACGCAGTATTTT. This codes for CASRPWGRRTDTQYF.

The chain employs TRBV18 and TRBJ2-7, with TRBD1 identical over 11 bases. Germline CDR1 KGHSH, CDR2 LQKENI. CDR3 length equals 15 residues. With V trimmed by 3 bases and J by 8 bases, 9 bases remained unmatched. The CDR3 region is CASSPEGTGGNQQYF. CDR3 DNA: TGTGCCAGCTCACCCGAGGGGACAGGGGGTAATCAGCAGTACTTC.

The chain joins TRBV7-6 to TRBJ1-6; a possible D gene is TRBD1 (5 bases). The ends were cut back, 4 bases at V and 2 bases at J, with 15 bases in the middle. CDR3 length: 17 amino acids. Germline V CDR1 and CDR2: SGHVS, FNYEAQ. CDR3 sequence reads: CASSSGGGETYNSPLHF. CDR3 nucleotides: TGTGCCAGCAGCTCCGGGGGGGGAGAAACCTATAATTCACCCCTCCACTTT.

This chain connects TRBV4-1 to TRBJ2-1, with 13 bases that match TRBD2. V dropped 1 base and J dropped 4; count of bases not matched to a gene: 7. The germline gives CDR1 MGHRA, CDR2 YSYEKL. This CDR3 comprises 18 residues. The CDR3 is CASSQVGTSGDGYNEQFF. CDR3 nucleotides: TGCGCCAGCAGCCAAGTTGGGACTAGCGGGGATGGATACAATGAGCAGTTCTTC.

This sequence joins TRBV5-8 and TRBJ2-7; 9 nucleotides align to TRBD2. Per germline, CDR1 SGHTS and CDR2 YDEGEE. This CDR3 spans 15 amino acids. The V and J ends lost 4 bases and 5 bases, in that order; junction bases with no gene match: 10. The CDR3 here is CASSRWTSEGNEQYF. The CDR3 nucleotides are TGTGCCAGCAGCAGATGGACTAGCGAGGGAAACGAGCAGTACTTC. The full variable domain, rest sourced from reference TRBV5-8 and TRBJ2-7, is EAGVTQSPTHLIKTRGQQATLRCSPISGHTSVYWYQQALGLGLQFLLWYDEGEERNRGNFPPRFSGRQFPNYSSELNVNALELEDSALYLCASSRWTSEGNEQYFGPGTRLTVT.

The rearrangement uses TRBV10-3 and TRBJ2-3; possibly TRBD2 for D (5 bases). This CDR3 region has 16 residues. V lost 4 bases and J lost 1, with 15 bases in between. Germline CDR1 ENHRY, CDR2 SYGVKD. CDR3 sequence: CAISVASPEGTDTQYF. The CDR3 DNA follows: TGTGCCATCAGTGTGGCTAGCCCGGAGGGCACAGATACGCAGTATTTT.

V gene TRBV3-1 (or the pseudogene TRBV3-2) combines with J gene TRBJ2-3; a possible D gene is TRBD2 (6 bases). Trimming removed 6 bases at V and 2 bases at J, with 15 bases between. CDR1 and CDR2 (germline): LGHDT, YNNKEL (reference sequence). The CDR3 runs to 15 residues. The CDR3 protein is CASSPLGGATDTQYF. CDR3 sequence (DNA): TGTGCCAGCAGTCCTCTCGGGGGAGCCACAGATACGCAGTATTTT.

V gene TRBV7-2 combines with J gene TRBJ1-6; D not resolved. This CDR3 spans 15 amino acids. The ends were cut back, 2 bases at V and 5 bases at J, with 10 bases in the middle. Germline V gives CDR1 SGHTA, CDR2 FQGNSA. This chain's CDR3 is CASSLYHSNNSPLHF. The DNA of the CDR3 is TGTGCCAGCAGCTTATATCACAGTAATAATTCACCCCTCCACTTT.

This chain joins TRBV28 and TRBJ2-5, with D possibly TRBD1 on 5 matching bases. The CDR3 totals 15 residues. The germline V gene has CDR1 MDHEN and CDR2 SYDVKM. V lost 0 bases and J 3 bases, leaving 11 bases between the germline ends. CDR3 sequence (DNA): TGTGCCAGCAGTTTATGGGCAGGGAAAGAAGAGACCCAGTACTTC. Encoded protein: CASSLWAGKEETQYF.

The chain carries TRBV5-1 and TRBJ2-7; 9 nucleotides match TRBD2. CDR1 is SGHRS, CDR2 YFSETQ, per germline. V lost 0 bases to trimming and J lost 5 bases; unmatched junction nucleotides: 9. The CDR3 consists of 16 residues. The CDR3 DNA follows: TGCGCCAGCAGCTTGGATCCTAGCGGGATTTCCCACGAGCAGTACTTC. This translates into CASSLDPSGISHEQYF.